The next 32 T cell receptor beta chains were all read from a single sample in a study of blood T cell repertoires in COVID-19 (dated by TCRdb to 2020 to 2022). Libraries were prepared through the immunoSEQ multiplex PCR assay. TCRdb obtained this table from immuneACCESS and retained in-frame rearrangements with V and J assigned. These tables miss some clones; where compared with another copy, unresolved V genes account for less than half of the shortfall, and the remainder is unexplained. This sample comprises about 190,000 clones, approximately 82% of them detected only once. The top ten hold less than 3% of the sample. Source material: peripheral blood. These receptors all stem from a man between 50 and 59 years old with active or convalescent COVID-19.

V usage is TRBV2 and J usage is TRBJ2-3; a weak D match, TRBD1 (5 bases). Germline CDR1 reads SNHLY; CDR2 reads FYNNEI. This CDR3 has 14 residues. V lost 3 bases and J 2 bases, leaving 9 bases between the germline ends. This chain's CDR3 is CASSEGLDTDTQYF. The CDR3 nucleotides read TGTGCCAGCAGTGAGGGGCTAGACACAGATACGCAGTATTTT.

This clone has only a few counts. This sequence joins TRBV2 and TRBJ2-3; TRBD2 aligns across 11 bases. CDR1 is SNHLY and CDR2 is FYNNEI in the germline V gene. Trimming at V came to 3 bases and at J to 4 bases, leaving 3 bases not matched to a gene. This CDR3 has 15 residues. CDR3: CASSESSGGPDTQYF. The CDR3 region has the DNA TGTGCCAGCAGTGAGTCTAGCGGGGGGCCAGATACGCAGTATTTT. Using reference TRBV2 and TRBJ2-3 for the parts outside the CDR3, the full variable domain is EPEVTQTPSHQVTQMGQEVILRCVPISNHLYFYWYRQILGQKVEFLVSFYNNEISEKSEIFDDQFSVERPDGSNFTLKIRSTKLEDSAMYFCASSESSGGPDTQYFGPGTRLTVL.

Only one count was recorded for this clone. This CDR3 reads CASSPLSSGSGTQYF. The CDR3 region has the DNA TGTGCCAGCAGCCCCCTCTCTAGCGGGTCCGGGACCCAGTACTTC. The chain joins TRBV7-9 to TRBJ2-5, with 8 bases fitting TRBD2. Germline assignment: CDR1 SEHNR and CDR2 FQNEAQ (reference sequence). CDR3 length: 15 amino acids. V trimming: 5 bases; J trimming: 7 bases; junction bases outside the gene matches: 12.

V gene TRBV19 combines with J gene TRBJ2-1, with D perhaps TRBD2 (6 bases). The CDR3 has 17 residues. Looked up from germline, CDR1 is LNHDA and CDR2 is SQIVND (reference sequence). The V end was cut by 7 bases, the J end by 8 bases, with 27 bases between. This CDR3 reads CASIGPRGRGFEDEQFF. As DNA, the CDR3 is TGTGCCAGTATAGGTCCCCGCGGACGGGGGTTTGAGGATGAGCAGTTCTTC.

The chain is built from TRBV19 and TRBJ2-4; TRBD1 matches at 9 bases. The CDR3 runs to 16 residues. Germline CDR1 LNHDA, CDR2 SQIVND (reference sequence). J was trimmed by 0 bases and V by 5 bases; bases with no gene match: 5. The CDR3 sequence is CASSHRGRGAKNIQYF. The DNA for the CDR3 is TGTGCCAGTAGTCACAGGGGGCGCGGAGCCAAAAACATTCAGTACTTC.

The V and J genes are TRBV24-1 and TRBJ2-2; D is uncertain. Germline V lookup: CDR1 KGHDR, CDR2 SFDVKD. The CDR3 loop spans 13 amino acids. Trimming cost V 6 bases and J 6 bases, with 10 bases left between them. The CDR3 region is CATSTPGPGELFF. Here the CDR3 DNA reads TGTGCCACCAGTACCCCTGGCCCCGGGGAGCTGTTTTTT.

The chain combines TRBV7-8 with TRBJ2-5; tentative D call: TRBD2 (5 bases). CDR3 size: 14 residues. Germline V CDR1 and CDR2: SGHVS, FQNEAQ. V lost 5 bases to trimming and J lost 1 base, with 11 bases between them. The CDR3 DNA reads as TGTGCCAGCAGCCCCCGGACTTCCCAAGAGACCCAGTACTTC. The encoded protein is CASSPRTSQETQYF.

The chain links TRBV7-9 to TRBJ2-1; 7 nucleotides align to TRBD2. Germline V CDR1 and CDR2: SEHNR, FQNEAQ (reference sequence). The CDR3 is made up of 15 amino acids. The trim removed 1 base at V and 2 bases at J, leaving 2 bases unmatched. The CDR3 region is CASSLGGRAYNEQFF. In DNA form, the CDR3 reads TGTGCCAGCAGCTTAGGGGGGAGGGCCTACAATGAGCAGTTCTTC.

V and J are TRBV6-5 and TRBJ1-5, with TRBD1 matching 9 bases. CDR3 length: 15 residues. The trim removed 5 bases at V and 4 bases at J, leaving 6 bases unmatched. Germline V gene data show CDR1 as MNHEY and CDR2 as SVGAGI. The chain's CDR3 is CASSLGQGLNQPQHF. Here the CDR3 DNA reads TGTGCCAGCAGTCTGGGACAGGGCTTAAATCAGCCCCAGCATTTT.

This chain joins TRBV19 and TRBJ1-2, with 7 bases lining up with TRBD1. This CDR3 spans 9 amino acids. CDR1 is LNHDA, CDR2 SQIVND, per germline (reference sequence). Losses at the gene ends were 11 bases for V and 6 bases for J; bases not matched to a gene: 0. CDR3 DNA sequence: TGTGCCGGGACAGATGGCTACACCTTC. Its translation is CAGTDGYTF. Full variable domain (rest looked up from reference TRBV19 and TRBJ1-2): DGGITQSPKYLFRKEGQNVTLSCEQNLNHDAMYWYRQDPGQGLRLIYYSQIVNDFQKGDIAEGYSVSREKKESFPLTVTSAQKNPTAFYLCAGTDGYTFGSGTRLTVV.

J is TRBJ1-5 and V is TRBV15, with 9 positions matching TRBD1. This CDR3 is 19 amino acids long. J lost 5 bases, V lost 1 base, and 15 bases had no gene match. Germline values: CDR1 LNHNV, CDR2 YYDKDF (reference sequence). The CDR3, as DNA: TGTGCCACCAGCAGAGTATTCGACAGGGGGACACACGATGATCAGCCCCAGCATTTT. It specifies CATSRVFDRGTHDDQPQHF.

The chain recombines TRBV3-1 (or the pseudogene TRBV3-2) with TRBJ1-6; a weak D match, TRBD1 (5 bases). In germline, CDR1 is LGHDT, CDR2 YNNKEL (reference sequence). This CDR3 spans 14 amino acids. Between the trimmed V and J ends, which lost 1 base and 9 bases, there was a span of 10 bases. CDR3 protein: CASSQVAGGSPLHF. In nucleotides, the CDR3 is TGTGCCAGCAGCCAAGTGGCCGGGGGTTCACCCCTCCACTTT.

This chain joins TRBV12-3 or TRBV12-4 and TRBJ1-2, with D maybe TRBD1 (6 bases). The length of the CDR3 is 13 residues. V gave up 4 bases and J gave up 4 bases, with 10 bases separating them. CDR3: CASSSGEGYGYTF. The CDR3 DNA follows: TGTGCCAGCAGTTCAGGGGAGGGCTATGGCTACACCTTC.

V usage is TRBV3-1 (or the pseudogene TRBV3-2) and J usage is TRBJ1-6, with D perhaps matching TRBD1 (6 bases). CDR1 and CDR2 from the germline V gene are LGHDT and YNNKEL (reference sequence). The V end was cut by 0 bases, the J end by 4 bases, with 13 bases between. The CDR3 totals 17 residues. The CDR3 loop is CASSQDRGHPYNSPLHF. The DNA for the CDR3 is TGTGCCAGCAGCCAAGATCGGGGACACCCGTATAATTCACCCCTCCACTTT.

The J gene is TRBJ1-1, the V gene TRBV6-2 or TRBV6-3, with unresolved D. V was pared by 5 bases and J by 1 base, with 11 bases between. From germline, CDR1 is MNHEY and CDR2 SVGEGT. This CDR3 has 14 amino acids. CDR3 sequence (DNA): TGTGCCAGCAGTACACAACCGTGGAACACTGAAGCTTTCTTT. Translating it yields CASSTQPWNTEAFF.

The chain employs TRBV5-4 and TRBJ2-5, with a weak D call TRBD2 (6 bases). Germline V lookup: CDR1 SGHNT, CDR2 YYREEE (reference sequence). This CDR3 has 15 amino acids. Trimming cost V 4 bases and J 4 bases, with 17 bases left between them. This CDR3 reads CASSPGGRSGETQYF. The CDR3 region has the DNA TGTGCCAGCAGCCCCGGGGGACGGTCTGGAGAGACCCAGTACTTC. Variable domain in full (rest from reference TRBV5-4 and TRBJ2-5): ETGVTQSPTHLIKTRGQQVTLRCSSQSGHNTVSWYQQALGQGPQFIFQYYREEENGRGNFPPRFSGLQFPNYSSELNVNALELDDSALYLCASSPGGRSGETQYFGPGTRLLVL.

DNA of the CDR3: TGTGCCAGCAGCCTTGGCGGGACTAGCGGGAGGGCCAAAAACATTCAGTACTTC. Translating gives CASSLGGTSGRAKNIQYF. The chain recombines TRBV7-9 with TRBJ2-4; 15 positions agree with TRBD2. Germline loops: CDR1 SEHNR, CDR2 FQNEAQ (reference sequence). J lost 1 base, V lost 5 bases, and 6 bases had no gene match. The CDR3 runs to 18 residues.

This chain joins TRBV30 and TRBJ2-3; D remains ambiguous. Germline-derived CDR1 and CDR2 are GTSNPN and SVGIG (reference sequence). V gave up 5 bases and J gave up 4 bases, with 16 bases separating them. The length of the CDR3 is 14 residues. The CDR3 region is CAWGGSPTADTQYF. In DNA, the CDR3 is TGTGCCTGGGGCGGATCCCCCACAGCAGATACGCAGTATTTT.

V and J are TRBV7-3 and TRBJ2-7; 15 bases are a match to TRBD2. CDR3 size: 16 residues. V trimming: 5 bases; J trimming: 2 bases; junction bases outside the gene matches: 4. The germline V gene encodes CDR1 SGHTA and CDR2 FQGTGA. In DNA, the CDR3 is TGTGCCAGCAGCCCTCGGACTAGCGGGAGGGCCTACGAGCAGTACTTC. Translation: CASSPRTSGRAYEQYF.

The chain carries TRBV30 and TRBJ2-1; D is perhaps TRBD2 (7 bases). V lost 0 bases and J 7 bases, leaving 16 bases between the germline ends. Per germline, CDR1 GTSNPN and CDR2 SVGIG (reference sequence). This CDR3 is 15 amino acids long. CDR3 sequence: CAWSVRGGARNEQFF. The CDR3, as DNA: TGTGCCTGGAGTGTACGTGGGGGGGCCCGGAATGAGCAGTTCTTC.

In nucleotides, the CDR3 is TGCGCCAGCAGCTTGGGATCCGGACAGACCCTCGAGCAGTACTTC. Translated, it gives CASSLGSGQTLEQYF. The V call is TRBV5-1, the J call TRBJ2-7; D perhaps matches TRBD1 (6 bases). This CDR3 is 15 amino acids long. Deletions cut 0 bases from V and 6 bases from J, with 16 bases between. Germline values: CDR1 SGHRS, CDR2 YFSETQ.

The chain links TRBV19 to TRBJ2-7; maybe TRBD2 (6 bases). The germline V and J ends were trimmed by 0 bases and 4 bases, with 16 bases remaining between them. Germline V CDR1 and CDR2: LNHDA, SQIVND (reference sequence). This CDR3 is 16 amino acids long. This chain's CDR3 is CASSIDRDSGRYEQYF. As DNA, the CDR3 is TGTGCCAGTAGTATAGATCGGGATAGCGGCCGTTACGAGCAGTACTTC.

CDR3 DNA sequence: TGCGCCAGCAGCTTCACCGGGACAGGGAAGGAGCAGTACTTC. This translates into CASSFTGTGKEQYF. This sequence joins TRBV5-1 and TRBJ2-7, with TRBD1 matching 9 bases. The CDR3 has 14 amino acids. Germline V gene lookup returns CDR1 SGHRS and CDR2 YFSETQ. V was clipped by 2 bases and J by 7 bases; unmatched bases: 7.

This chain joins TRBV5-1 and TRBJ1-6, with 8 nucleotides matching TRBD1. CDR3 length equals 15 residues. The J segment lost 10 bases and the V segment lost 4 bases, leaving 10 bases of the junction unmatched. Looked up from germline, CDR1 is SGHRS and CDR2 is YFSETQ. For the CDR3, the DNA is TGCGCCAGCAGCCCAGCCCGGACAGGGACCTCACCCCTCCACTTT. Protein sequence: CASSPARTGTSPLHF.

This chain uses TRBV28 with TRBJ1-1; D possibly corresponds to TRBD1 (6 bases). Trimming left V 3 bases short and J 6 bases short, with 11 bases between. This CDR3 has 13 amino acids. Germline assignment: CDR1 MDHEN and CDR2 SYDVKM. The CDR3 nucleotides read TGTGCCAGCAGTTTCAGTGGGGGCTCTGAAGCTTTCTTT. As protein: CASSFSGGSEAFF.

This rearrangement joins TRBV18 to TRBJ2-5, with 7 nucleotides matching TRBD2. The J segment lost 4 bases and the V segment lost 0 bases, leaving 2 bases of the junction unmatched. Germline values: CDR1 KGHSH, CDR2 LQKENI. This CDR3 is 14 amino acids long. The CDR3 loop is CASSPPSGVETQYF. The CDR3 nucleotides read TGTGCCAGCTCACCACCAAGCGGGGTAGAGACCCAGTACTTC.

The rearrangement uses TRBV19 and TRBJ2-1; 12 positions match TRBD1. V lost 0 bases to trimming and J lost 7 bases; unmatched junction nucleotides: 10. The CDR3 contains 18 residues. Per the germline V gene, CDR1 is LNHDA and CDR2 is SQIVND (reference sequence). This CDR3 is CASSIEVPGQGAKNEQFF. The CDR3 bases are TGTGCCAGTAGTATAGAGGTCCCGGGACAGGGGGCAAAAAATGAGCAGTTCTTC. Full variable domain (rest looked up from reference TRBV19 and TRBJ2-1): DGGITQSPKYLFRKEGQNVTLSCEQNLNHDAMYWYRQDPGQGLRLIYYSQIVNDFQKGDIAEGYSVSREKKESFPLTVTSAQKNPTAFYLCASSIEVPGQGAKNEQFFGPGTRLTVL.

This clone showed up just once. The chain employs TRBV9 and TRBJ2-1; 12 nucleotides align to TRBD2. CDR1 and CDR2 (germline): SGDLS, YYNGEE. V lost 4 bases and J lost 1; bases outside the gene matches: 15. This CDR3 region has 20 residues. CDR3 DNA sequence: TGTGCCAGCAGCCTCACGGGGAGGCTAGCGGGAGGGGGGTCCTACAATGAGCAGTTCTTC. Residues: CASSLTGRLAGGGSYNEQFF. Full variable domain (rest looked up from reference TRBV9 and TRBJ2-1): DSGVTQTPKHLITATGQRVTLRCSPRSGDLSVYWYQQSLDQGLQFLIQYYNGEERAKGNILERFSAQQFPDLHSELNLSSLELGDSALYFCASSLTGRLAGGGSYNEQFFGPGTRLTVL.

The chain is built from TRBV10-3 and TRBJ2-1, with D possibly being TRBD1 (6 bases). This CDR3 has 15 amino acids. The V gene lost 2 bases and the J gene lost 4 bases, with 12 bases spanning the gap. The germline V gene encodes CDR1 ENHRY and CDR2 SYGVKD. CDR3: CAISEGQSSYNEQFF. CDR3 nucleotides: TGTGCCATCAGTGAGGGACAGTCTTCATACAATGAGCAGTTCTTC.

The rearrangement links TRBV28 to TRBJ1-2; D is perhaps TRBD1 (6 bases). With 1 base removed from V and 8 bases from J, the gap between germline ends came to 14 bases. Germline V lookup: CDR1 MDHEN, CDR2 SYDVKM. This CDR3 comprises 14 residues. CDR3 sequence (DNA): TGTGCCAGCAGTTTATCGGGCAGGGGCTCAGGCTACACCTTC. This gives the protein CASSLSGRGSGYTF.

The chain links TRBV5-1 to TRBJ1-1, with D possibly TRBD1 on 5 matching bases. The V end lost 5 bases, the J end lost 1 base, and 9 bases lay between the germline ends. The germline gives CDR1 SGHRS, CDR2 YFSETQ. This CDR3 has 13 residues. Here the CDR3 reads CASRGGQNTEAFF. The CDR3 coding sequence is TGCGCCAGCAGGGGGGGTCAGAACACTGAAGCTTTCTTT.

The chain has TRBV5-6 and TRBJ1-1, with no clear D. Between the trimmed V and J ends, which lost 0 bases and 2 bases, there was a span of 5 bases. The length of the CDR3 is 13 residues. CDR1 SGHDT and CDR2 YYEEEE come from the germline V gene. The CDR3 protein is CASSLGANTEAFF. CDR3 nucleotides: TGTGCCAGCAGCTTGGGGGCTAACACTGAAGCTTTCTTT.